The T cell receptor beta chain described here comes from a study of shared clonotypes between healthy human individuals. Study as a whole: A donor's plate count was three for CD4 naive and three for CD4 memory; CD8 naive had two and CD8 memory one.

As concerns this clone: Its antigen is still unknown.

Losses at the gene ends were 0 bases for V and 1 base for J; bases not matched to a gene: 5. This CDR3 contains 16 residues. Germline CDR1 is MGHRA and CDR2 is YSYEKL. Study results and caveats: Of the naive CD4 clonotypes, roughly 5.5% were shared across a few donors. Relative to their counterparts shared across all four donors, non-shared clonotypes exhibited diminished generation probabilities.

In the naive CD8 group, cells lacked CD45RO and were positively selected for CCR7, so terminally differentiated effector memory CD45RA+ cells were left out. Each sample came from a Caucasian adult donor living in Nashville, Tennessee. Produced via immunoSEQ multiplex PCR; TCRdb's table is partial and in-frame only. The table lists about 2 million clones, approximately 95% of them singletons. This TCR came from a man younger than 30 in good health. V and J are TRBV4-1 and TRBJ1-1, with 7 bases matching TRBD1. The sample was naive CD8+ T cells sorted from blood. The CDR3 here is CASSQDLAGGNTEAFF. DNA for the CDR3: TGCGCCAGCAGCCAAGATCTTGCAGGGGGGAACACTGAAGCTTTCTTT.